This T cell receptor (beta chain) was obtained from a study of neurological immune-mediated disorders. Findings and limits, study-wide: In HTLV-1-associated myelopathy, TCR clonal expansion was greatest, whereas multiple sclerosis had the least, falling below healthy controls. Because no CDR3 amino acid sequences were shared across subjects by expanded clones, private repertoires were suggested in all groups.

This clonotype has at least ten counts. Its antigen remains unknown. V shed 2 bases, J shed 3 bases, and the junction held 9 bases outside the gene matches. CDR3 length: 18 amino acids. Germline CDR1 reads DFQATT; CDR2 reads SNEGSKA (reference sequence). TCRdb used MiXCR to reprocess the 5' RACE reads, holding one entry per CDR3 protein. The table includes tens of thousands of distinct CDR3 sequences, about 14% detected once. The sequenced material came from PBMCs. The clonotype originates from a woman in her forties or fifties in good health. This chain joins TRBV20-1 and TRBJ1-6; 11 bases are a match to TRBD1. The CDR3 here is CSARFRDRGSSYNSPLHF. CDR3 coding DNA: TGCAGTGCTAGATTCCGGGACAGGGGGTCTAGCTATAATTCACCCCTCCACTTT.